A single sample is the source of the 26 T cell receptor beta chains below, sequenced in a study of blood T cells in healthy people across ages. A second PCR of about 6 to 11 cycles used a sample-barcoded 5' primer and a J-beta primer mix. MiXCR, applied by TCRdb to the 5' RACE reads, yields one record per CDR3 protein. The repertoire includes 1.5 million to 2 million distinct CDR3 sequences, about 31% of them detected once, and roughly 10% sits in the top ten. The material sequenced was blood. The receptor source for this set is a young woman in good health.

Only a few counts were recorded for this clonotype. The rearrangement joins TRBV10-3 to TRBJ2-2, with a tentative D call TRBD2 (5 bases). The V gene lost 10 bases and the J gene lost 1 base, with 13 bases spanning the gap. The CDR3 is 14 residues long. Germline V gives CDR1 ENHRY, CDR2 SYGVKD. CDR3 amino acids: CATTERGNTGELFF. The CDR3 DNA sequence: TGTGCCACCACCGAACGGGGGAACACCGGGGAGCTGTTTTTT.

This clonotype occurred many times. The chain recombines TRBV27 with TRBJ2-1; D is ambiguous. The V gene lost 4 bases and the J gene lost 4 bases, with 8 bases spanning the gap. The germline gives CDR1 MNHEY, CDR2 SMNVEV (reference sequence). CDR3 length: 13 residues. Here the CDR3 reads CASSSSAYNEQFF. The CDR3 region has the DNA TGTGCCAGCAGTTCCAGCGCATACAATGAGCAGTTCTTC.

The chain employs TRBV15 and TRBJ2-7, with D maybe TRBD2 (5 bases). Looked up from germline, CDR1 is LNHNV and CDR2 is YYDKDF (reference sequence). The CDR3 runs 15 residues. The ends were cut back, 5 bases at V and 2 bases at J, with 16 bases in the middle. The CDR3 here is CATSPGKTSTYEQYF. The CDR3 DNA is TGTGCCACCAGCCCCGGGAAGACAAGCACCTACGAGCAGTACTTC.

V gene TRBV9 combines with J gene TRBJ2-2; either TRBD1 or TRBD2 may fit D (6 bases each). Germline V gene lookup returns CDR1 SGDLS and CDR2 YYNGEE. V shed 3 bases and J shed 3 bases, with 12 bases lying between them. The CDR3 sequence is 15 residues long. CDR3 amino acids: CASSGGAVDTGELFF. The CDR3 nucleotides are TGTGCCAGCAGCGGGGGGGCAGTGGACACCGGGGAGCTGTTTTTT.

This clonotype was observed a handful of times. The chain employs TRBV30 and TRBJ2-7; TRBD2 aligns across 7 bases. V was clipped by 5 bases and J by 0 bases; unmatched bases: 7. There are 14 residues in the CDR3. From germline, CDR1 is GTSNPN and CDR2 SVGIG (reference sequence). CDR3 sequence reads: CAWGTASGSYEQYF. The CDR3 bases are TGTGCCTGGGGGACGGCTAGCGGCTCCTACGAGCAGTACTTC.

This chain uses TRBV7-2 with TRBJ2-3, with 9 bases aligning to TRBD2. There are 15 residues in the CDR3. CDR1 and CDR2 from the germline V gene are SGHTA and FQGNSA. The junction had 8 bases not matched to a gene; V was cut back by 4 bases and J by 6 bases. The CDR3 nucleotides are TGTGCCAGCAGCTCCTCCGGGACTAGCCTGGATACGCAGTATTTT. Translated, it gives CASSSSGTSLDTQYF.

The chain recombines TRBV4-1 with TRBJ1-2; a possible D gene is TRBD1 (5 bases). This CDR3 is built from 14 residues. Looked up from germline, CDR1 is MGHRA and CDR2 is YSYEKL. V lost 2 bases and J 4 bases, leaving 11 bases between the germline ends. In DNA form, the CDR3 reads TGCGCCAGCAGCCAAACCAGGGACGGCTATGGCTACACCTTC. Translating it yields CASSQTRDGYGYTF.

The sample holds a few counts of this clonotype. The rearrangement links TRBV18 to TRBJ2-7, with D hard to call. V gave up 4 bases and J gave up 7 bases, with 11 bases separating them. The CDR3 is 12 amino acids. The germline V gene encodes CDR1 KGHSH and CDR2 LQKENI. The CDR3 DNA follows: TGTGCCAGCTCACGGGATCCTGGGGAGCAGTACTTC. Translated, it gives CASSRDPGEQYF.

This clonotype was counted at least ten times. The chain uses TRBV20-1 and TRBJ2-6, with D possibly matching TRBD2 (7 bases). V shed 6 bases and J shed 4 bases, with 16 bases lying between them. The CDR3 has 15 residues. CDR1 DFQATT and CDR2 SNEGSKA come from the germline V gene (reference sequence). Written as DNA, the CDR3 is TGCAGTGCCCAAAACGGGGGGCCGGGGGCCAACGTCCTGACTTTC. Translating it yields CSAQNGGPGANVLTF.

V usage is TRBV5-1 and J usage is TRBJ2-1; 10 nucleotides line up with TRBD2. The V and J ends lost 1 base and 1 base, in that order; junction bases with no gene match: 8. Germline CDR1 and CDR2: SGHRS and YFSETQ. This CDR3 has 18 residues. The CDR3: CASSLPSGSRVSYNEQFF. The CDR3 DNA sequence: TGCGCCAGCAGCTTGCCTAGCGGGAGTCGCGTATCCTACAATGAGCAGTTCTTC.

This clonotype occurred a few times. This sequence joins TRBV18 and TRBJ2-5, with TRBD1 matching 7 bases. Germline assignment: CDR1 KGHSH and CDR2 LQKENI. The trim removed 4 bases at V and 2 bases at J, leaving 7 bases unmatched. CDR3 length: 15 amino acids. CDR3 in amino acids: CASSRQGNRQETQYF. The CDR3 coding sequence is TGTGCCAGCTCACGACAGGGTAACAGGCAAGAGACCCAGTACTTC.

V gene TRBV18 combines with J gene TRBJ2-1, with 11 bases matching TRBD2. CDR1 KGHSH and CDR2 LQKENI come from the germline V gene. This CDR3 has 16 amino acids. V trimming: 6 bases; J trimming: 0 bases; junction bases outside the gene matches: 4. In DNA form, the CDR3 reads TGTGCCAGCTCGAGACTAGCGGGAAACTCCTACAATGAGCAGTTCTTC. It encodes CASSRLAGNSYNEQFF.

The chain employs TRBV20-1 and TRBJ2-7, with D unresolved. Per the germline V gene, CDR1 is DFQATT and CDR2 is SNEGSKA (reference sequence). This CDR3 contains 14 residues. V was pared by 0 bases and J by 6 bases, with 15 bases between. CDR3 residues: CSARDPRAASEQYF. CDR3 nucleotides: TGCAGTGCTAGAGACCCTAGGGCCGCTAGCGAGCAGTACTTC.

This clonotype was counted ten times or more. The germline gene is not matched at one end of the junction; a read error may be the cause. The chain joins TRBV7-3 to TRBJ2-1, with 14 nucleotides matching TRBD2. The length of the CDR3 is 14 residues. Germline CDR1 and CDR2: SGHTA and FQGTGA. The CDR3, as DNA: TGCGCCAGCAGCTCGGGACTAGCGGGAGCTGAGCAGTTCTTC. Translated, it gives CASSSGLAGAEQFF.

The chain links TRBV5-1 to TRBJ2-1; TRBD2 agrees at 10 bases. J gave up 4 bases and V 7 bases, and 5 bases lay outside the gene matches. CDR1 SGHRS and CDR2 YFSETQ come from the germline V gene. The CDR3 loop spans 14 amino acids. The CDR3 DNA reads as TGCGCCAGCGGGTCTAGCGGGGGATACAATGAGCAGTTCTTC. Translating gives CASGSSGGYNEQFF.

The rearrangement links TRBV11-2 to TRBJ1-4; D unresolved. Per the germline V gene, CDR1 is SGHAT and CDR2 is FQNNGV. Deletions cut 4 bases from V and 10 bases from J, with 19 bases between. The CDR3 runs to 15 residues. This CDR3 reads CASSSRTSLMGKLFF. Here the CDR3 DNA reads TGTGCCAGCAGCTCCCGGACCTCCCTAATGGGAAAACTGTTTTTT.

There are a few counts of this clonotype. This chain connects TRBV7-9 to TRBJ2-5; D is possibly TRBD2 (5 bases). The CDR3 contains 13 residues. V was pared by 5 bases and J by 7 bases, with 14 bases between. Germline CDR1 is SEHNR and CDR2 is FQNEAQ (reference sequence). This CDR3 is CASSPEGSSTQYF. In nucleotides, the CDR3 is TGTGCCAGCAGCCCCGAGGGCTCATCGACCCAGTACTTC.

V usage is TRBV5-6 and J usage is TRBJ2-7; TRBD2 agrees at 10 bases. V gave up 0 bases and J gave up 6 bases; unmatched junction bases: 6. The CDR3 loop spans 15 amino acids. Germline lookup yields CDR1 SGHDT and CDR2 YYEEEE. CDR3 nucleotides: TGTGCCAGCAGCTTGGTGTCTAGCGGGAGTGGCGAGCAGTACTTC. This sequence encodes CASSLVSSGSGEQYF.

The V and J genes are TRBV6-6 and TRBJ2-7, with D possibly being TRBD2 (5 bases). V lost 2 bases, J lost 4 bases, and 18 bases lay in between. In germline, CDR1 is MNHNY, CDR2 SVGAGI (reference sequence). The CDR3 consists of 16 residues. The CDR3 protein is CASSYPFGLPSYEQYF. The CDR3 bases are TGTGCCAGCAGTTACCCATTTGGACTCCCCTCTTACGAGCAGTACTTC.

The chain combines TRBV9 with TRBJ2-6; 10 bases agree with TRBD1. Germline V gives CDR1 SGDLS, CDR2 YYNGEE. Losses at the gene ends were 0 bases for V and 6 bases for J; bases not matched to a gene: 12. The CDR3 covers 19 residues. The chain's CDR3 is CASSVEGKTGGVTANVLTF. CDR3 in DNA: TGTGCCAGCAGCGTAGAGGGGAAGACAGGGGGCGTAACGGCCAACGTCCTGACTTTC.

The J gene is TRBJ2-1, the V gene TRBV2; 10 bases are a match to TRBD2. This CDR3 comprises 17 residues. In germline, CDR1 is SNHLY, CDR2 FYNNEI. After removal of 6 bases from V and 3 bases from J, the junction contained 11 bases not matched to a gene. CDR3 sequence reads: CASRLRRRTSGYNEQFF. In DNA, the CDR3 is TGTGCCAGCAGATTAAGACGACGGACTAGCGGCTACAATGAGCAGTTCTTC.

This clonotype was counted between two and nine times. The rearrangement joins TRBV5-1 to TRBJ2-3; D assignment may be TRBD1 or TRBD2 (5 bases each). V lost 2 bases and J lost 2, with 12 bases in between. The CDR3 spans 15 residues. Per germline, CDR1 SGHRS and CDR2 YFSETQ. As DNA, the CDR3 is TGCGCCAGCAGCTTACCCCGGGACCACACAGATACGCAGTATTTT. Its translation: CASSLPRDHTDTQYF.

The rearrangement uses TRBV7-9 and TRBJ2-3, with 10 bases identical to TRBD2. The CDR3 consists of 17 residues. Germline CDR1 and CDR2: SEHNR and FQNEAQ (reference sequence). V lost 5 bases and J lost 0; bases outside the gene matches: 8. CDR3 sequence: CASSQWGLATSTDTQYF. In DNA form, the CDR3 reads TGTGCCAGCAGCCAATGGGGACTAGCGACTAGCACAGATACGCAGTATTTT. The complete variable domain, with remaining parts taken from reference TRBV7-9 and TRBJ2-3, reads DTGVSQNPRHKITKRGQNVTFRCDPISEHNRLYWYRQTLGQGPEFLTYFQNEAQLEKSRLLSDRFSAERPKGSFSTLEIQRTEQGDSAMYLCASSQWGLATSTDTQYFGPGTRLTVL.

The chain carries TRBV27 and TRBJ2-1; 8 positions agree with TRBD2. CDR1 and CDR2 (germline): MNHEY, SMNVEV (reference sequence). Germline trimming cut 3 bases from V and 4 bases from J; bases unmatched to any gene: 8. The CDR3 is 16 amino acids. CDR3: CASSLERGNLYNEQFF. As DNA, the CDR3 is TGTGCCAGCAGTTTGGAGCGGGGGAATTTATACAATGAGCAGTTCTTC.

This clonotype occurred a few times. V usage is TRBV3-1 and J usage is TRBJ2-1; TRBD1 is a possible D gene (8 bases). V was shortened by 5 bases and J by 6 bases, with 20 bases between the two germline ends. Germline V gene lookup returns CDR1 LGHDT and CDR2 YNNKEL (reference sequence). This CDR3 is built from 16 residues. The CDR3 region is CASSNRTGRVFNEQFF. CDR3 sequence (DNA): TGTGCCAGCAGCAACCGGACAGGGAGGGTGTTCAATGAGCAGTTCTTC.

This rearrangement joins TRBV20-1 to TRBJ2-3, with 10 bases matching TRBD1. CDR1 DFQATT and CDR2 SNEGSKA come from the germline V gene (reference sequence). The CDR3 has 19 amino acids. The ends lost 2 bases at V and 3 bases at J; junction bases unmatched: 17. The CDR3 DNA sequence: TGCAGTGCTAGAATAGGGCAGACCGGGACAGGGGATTGGACAGATACGCAGTATTTT. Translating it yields CSARIGQTGTGDWTDTQYF.